Below, one T cell receptor (beta chain) is given with its context. The clone's antigen remains unknown. No clone much larger than this one lies a single base away; base qualities are absent. The data originate from a study of T cell repertoires in cytomegalovirus infection (dated 2019 in TCRdb). Context from the whole study: Alongside well-studied HLA-B-restricted epitopes, the peptide stimulations were aimed at recently identified HLA-C-restricted CMV epitopes, whose presentation resists viral immunomodulation. Donor HLA type was relevant to the analysis, as public TCR beta signatures indicated carriage of CMV infection together with the matching HLA type.

The paper's findings and limits, for the study overall: Cumulative frequency of public TCR beta family members discriminated carriers of CMV infection plus the relevant HLA type in this cohort and an independent 352-donor cohort. The ex vivo response was dominated by HLA-C-restricted CMV-specific TCR beta clonotypes, which also provided the single most frequent clonotype in two of eight donors.

For sequencing, an Illumina HiSeq 1500 was employed. The public reads were reanalyzed by TCRdb: fastp trimming at Q25, MiXCR alignment, in-frame beta chains only. A single entry per CDR3 protein holds the most common genes and DNA from its merged rows. This sample is represented by 300,000 or so distinct CDR3 sequences; around a quarter of them were singletons. The ten most abundant clones make up 10% to 15% of the sample. Per the publication, the treatment or condition label means: in vitro stimulation with specific CMV peptide epitopes to enrich CMV-specific T cells. This sequence was found in a human donor in good health (CMV status not recorded). Some clones in this sample may be carry-over from other donors' samples. The input for sequencing was cultured PBMCs, taken from culture after CMV antigen stimulation.

The CDR3 here reads CASSSGLGGANEQFF. In nucleotides, the sequence is TGCGCCAGCAGCTCCGGACTAGGAGGGGCCAATGAGCAGTTCTTC. This sequence uses TRBV5-1 and TRBJ2-1; TRBD2 fits 7 bases in the junction. Unmatched junction bases come to 9, with V trimmed by 3 bases and J by 6 bases. Looking up the germline V gene yields CDR1 SGHRS and CDR2 YFSETQ. Taken from cysteine to phenylalanine, the CDR3 has 15 residues. Only CDR3 DNA remains: 45 bases, in frame from the first base.